The T cell receptor (beta chain) under discussion was sequenced for a study of T cells in Graves' hyperthyroidism and ophthalmopathy. Looking at the study overall: It was at initial diagnosis, before any treatment, that peripheral blood was collected.

This clonotype was detected many times. Its specificity is not known. PBMCs were derived from around 10 ml fresh peripheral blood. Study conclusions and caveats: Blood samples included most of the expanded thyroid clonotypes exceeding 0.001. The model made its ophthalmopathy prediction, and onset followed a median about 6 months later.

V was clipped by 9 bases and J by 3 bases; unmatched bases: 12. Germline CDR1 and CDR2: MDHEN and SYDVKM. The CDR3 runs 15 residues. Amplification of TCR beta CDR3 regions used RNA as the template. HTBI primers were used for first-round RT-PCR of the TCR CDR3. TCRdb called the multiplex PCR reads again in MiXCR, with one record for every CDR3 protein. The sample includes hundreds of thousands of distinct CDR3 sequences, around 13% of them seen just once. This chain joins TRBV28 and TRBJ2-7; 9 bases match TRBD2. The TCR was taken from a woman younger than 30 with Graves' hyperthyroidism. Sequencing used blood. The CDR3 bases are TGTGCCAGTTGCCTAGCGGGGAGTGGGAACTACGAGCAGTACTTC. Translating it yields CASCLAGSGNYEQYF.